This TCR beta chain was retrieved from a study of blood T cell repertoires in COVID-19. Study-level information: COVID-19 samples, acute and convalescent, were from the United States, Italy and Spain.

One Seattle source followed patients from active infection through their disease course. In germline, CDR1 is SGHNT, CDR2 YENEEA. V lost 5 bases to trimming and J lost 4 bases; unmatched junction nucleotides: 7. The CDR3 is 17 amino acids. In the original processing: Counts of nucleated cells, estimated from reference gene primer amplification, were obtained. Assay used: immunoSEQ multiplex PCR; TCRdb lists only in-frame clones, some missing. That table furnishes V, J and clone size, whereas the DNA furnished D and trimming. The sample contains tens of thousands of clones, 81% of which appear only once.

The rearrangement links TRBV11-3 to TRBJ2-6, with TRBD1 identical over 11 bases. The receptor was isolated from an elderly man with COVID-19, enrolled during active disease. Sequences were obtained from peripheral blood. In DNA form, the CDR3 reads TGTGCCAGCAGCGCTGGACAGGGGGCGAACGGGGCCAACGTCCTGACTTTC. Translated: CASSAGQGANGANVLTF. Filled out from reference TRBV11-3 and TRBJ2-6, the complete variable domain reads EAGVVQSPRYKIIEKKQPVAFWCNPISGHNTLYWYLQNLGQGPELLIRYENEEAVDDSQLPKDRFSAERLKGVDSTLKIQPAELGDSAVYLCASSAGQGANGANVLTFGAGSRLTVL.